The next 32 T cell receptor beta chains were all read from a single sample in a study of blood T cell repertoires in COVID-19. Method: immunoSEQ multiplex PCR; TCRdb's copy keeps in-frame clones and lacks some. The profile shows nearly 110,000 clones, 65% to 80% of them singletons. What was sequenced was peripheral blood. The source is a man between 65 and 85 years old with acute or convalescent COVID-19.

The gene calls are TRBV18 and TRBJ2-1; the D gene is possibly TRBD1 (5 bases). V lost 4 bases to trimming and J lost 7 bases, with 11 bases between them. This CDR3 spans 13 amino acids. Germline V gene lookup returns CDR1 KGHSH and CDR2 LQKENI. The CDR3 DNA reads as TGTGCCAGCTCACGGGGCAGTGCAAATGAGCAGTTCTTC. Its translation is CASSRGSANEQFF.

This clone was seen a single time. The chain is built from TRBV6-5 and TRBJ1-4, with 7 bases aligning to TRBD1. Germline values: CDR1 MNHEY, CDR2 SVGAGI. With V trimmed by 6 bases and J by 0 bases, 4 bases remained unmatched. The CDR3 is 15 amino acids. The CDR3 sequence: CASRNRGSTNEKLFF. CDR3 bases: TGTGCCAGCAGAAACAGGGGTTCAACTAATGAAAAACTGTTTTTT.

The table lists this clone with a count of one. The rearrangement links TRBV6-5 to TRBJ2-7; the D gene is possibly TRBD2 (7 bases). Trimming removed 10 bases from V and 0 bases from J, with 16 bases in between. This CDR3 has 14 residues. Looked up from germline, CDR1 is MNHEY and CDR2 is SVGAGI. CDR3 residues: CAIGGGRSSYEQYF. The CDR3 nucleotides read TGTGCCATTGGGGGGGGCCGAAGCTCCTACGAGCAGTACTTC.

CDR3 loop: CASSPGRESSPLHF. As DNA, the CDR3 is TGTGCCAGTAGCCCAGGCAGGGAATCCTCACCCCTCCACTTT. The rearrangement joins TRBV19 to TRBJ1-6, with TRBD1 as a possible D gene (5 bases). V lost 6 bases, J lost 10 bases, and 16 bases lay in between. Germline CDR1 reads LNHDA; CDR2 reads SQIVND (reference sequence). The CDR3 runs to 14 residues.

The chain links TRBV5-1 to TRBJ1-1, with 7 bases matching TRBD1. CDR1 is SGHRS and CDR2 is YFSETQ in the germline V gene. This CDR3 has 14 residues. The ends lost 1 base at V and 6 bases at J; junction bases unmatched: 6. The CDR3 is CASSLTGVVAEAFF. The CDR3 region has the DNA TGCGCCAGCAGCTTGACAGGGGTGGTCGCTGAAGCTTTCTTT.

This sequence joins TRBV19 and TRBJ2-7; tentatively, D is TRBD2 (5 bases). This CDR3 contains 15 residues. Germline V lookup: CDR1 LNHDA, CDR2 SQIVND (reference sequence). V lost 3 bases and J 0 bases, leaving 12 bases between the germline ends. In DNA, the CDR3 is TGTGCCAGTAGTATCTCGCCAGCGGACTCCTACGAGCAGTACTTC. Translating gives CASSISPADSYEQYF.

The V call is TRBV3-1 (or the pseudogene TRBV3-2), the J call TRBJ2-3; perhaps TRBD2 as D (6 bases). Germline lookup yields CDR1 LGHDT and CDR2 YNNKEL (reference sequence). The CDR3 is 17 residues long. Trimming removed 1 base from V and 1 base from J, with 15 bases in between. The CDR3 DNA follows: TGTGCCAGCAGCCAAGTCCCGGGAGTAAAGGGCACAGATACGCAGTATTTT. It encodes CASSQVPGVKGTDTQYF.

V gene TRBV3-1 (or the pseudogene TRBV3-2) combines with J gene TRBJ2-4, with D perhaps matching TRBD2 (6 bases). Trimming stripped 3 bases from V and 0 bases from J, with 12 bases between. This CDR3 has 16 residues. Per the germline V gene, CDR1 is LGHDT and CDR2 is YNNKEL (reference sequence). CDR3: CASSQRGQIAKNIQYF. Written as DNA, the CDR3 is TGTGCCAGCAGCCAGCGGGGCCAAATAGCCAAAAACATTCAGTACTTC.

The chain has TRBV12-3 or TRBV12-4 and TRBJ1-1; tentatively, D is TRBD1 (6 bases). V was cut by 6 bases and J by 0 bases, with 8 bases left in between. This CDR3 region has 13 residues. In nucleotides, the CDR3 is TGTGCCAGCAGCCGGACAGTGAACACTGAAGCTTTCTTT. As protein: CASSRTVNTEAFF.

In its sample, this clone was seen once. V and J are TRBV24-1 and TRBJ1-5; unclear D gene. This CDR3 is 15 amino acids long. Germline CDR1 reads KGHDR; CDR2 reads SFDVKD. The V end lost 3 bases, the J end lost 5 bases, and 13 bases lay between the germline ends. The CDR3 spells CATSDPRELHQPQHF. Written as DNA, the CDR3 is TGTGCCACCAGTGATCCTCGGGAGCTTCATCAGCCCCAGCATTTT.

A note on this clone: Other DNA sequences in this specimen translate into the identical CDR3. V is TRBV9 and J is TRBJ1-6; a weak D match, TRBD1 (6 bases). Per the germline V gene, CDR1 is SGDLS and CDR2 is YYNGEE. The CDR3 length is 16 residues. With 2 bases removed from V and 7 bases from J, the gap between germline ends came to 16 bases. The CDR3 spells CASSVGGGGGNSPLHF. The CDR3 DNA reads TGTGCCAGCAGCGTCGGGGGCGGGGGCGGAAATTCACCCCTCCACTTT. The full variable domain, in which reference TRBV9 and TRBJ1-6 provide the parts outside the CDR3, is DSGVTQTPKHLITATGQRVTLRCSPRSGDLSVYWYQQSLDQGLQFLIQYYNGEERAKGNILERFSAQQFPDLHSELNLSSLELGDSALYFCASSVGGGGGNSPLHFGNGTRLTVT.

The V gene is TRBV19, the J gene TRBJ1-4, with 7 positions matching TRBD1. This CDR3 region has 16 residues. V was clipped by 6 bases and J by 3 bases; unmatched bases: 10. Germline V lookup: CDR1 LNHDA, CDR2 SQIVND (reference sequence). CDR3 coding DNA: TGTGCCAGTAGCGATCAAAAGACAGGGTCTAATGAAAAACTGTTTTTT. This gives the protein CASSDQKTGSNEKLFF.

The V gene is TRBV5-4, the J gene TRBJ2-2, with 13 bases identical to TRBD2. V shed 3 bases, J shed 2 bases, and the junction held 1 base outside the gene matches. CDR3 length: 16 residues. Germline V gene data show CDR1 as SGHNT and CDR2 as YYREEE (reference sequence). Here the CDR3 reads CASSSGLAGNTGELFF. CDR3 in DNA: TGTGCCAGCAGCTCGGGACTAGCGGGAAACACCGGGGAGCTGTTTTTT.

The genes are TRBV3-1 (or the pseudogene TRBV3-2) and TRBJ1-2; D is perhaps TRBD1 (5 bases). V lost 7 bases, J lost 5 bases, and 14 bases lay in between. CDR3 size: 13 residues. CDR1 is LGHDT and CDR2 is YNNKEL in the germline V gene (reference sequence). The CDR3 loop is CASNEGARYGYTF. The CDR3 bases are TGTGCCAGCAACGAAGGGGCCCGATATGGCTACACCTTC.

The chain recombines TRBV6-2 or TRBV6-3 with TRBJ2-2; 7 bases are a match to TRBD1. Per germline, CDR1 MNHEY and CDR2 SVGEGT. Unmatched junction bases numbered 5, after V lost 6 bases and J lost 4 bases. The CDR3 is 14 amino acids. CDR3 nucleotides: TGTGCCAGCAGCTCCACAGGGGTCACCGGGGAGCTGTTTTTT. Translation: CASSSTGVTGELFF.

The V and J genes are TRBV9 and TRBJ1-2; no clear D gene. The CDR3 runs 11 residues. Germline-derived CDR1 and CDR2 are SGDLS and YYNGEE. The V and J ends lost 6 bases and 4 bases respectively, with 7 bases between them. The CDR3 nucleotides read TGTGCCAGCAAAAGCGGCTATGGCTACACCTTC. Translated: CASKSGYGYTF.

The genes are TRBV7-9 and TRBJ1-2, with 9 bases identical to TRBD1. J gave up 6 bases and V 3 bases, and 5 bases lay outside the gene matches. This CDR3 comprises 14 residues. CDR1 is SEHNR and CDR2 is FQNEAQ in the germline V gene (reference sequence). CDR3 sequence: CASSFGQGNNGYTF. The DNA for the CDR3 is TGTGCCAGCAGCTTTGGACAGGGGAACAATGGCTACACCTTC.

Only a few counts were recorded for this clone. This chain uses TRBV6-2 or TRBV6-3 with TRBJ2-2; 11 nucleotides align to TRBD2. Germline lookup yields CDR1 MNHEY and CDR2 SVGEGT. V shed 6 bases, J shed 6 bases, and the junction held 15 bases outside the gene matches. The CDR3 length is 18 residues. The CDR3 region has the DNA TGTGCCAGCAGCCGCATTACTAGCGGGGGATTGGGCGCCGGGGAGCTGTTTTTT. Translated: CASSRITSGGLGAGELFF.

The chain recombines TRBV9 with TRBJ1-6, with D possibly being TRBD1 (5 bases). The CDR3 runs 13 residues. Germline V gene sequence: CDR1 SGDLS, CDR2 YYNGEE. V lost 1 base to trimming and J lost 10 bases, with 9 bases between them. The CDR3 region is CASSVQGESPLHF. CDR3 sequence (DNA): TGTGCCAGCAGCGTACAGGGTGAATCACCCCTCCACTTT.

This clone is medium-sized. The chain combines TRBV19 with TRBJ2-5, with D possibly matching TRBD1 (6 bases). The ends were cut back, 5 bases at V and 1 base at J, with 14 bases in the middle. CDR3 size: 15 residues. Germline CDR1 and CDR2: LNHDA and SQIVND (reference sequence). CDR3 in amino acids: CASSSYRAIQETQYF. CDR3 DNA: TGTGCCAGTAGTTCCTACAGGGCAATCCAAGAGACCCAGTACTTC.

This chain links TRBV28 with TRBJ2-5, with D tentatively TRBD2 (6 bases). This CDR3 comprises 12 residues. Germline CDR1 and CDR2: MDHEN and SYDVKM. Trimming stripped 5 bases from V and 5 bases from J, with 9 bases between. The CDR3: CASSRGGETQYF. The CDR3 bases are TGTGCCAGCAGTCGGGGAGGTGAGACCCAGTACTTC.

The V and J genes are TRBV24-1 and TRBJ2-5, with D unresolved. The CDR3 contains 16 residues. Germline V gene data show CDR1 as KGHDR and CDR2 as SFDVKD. V was cut by 1 base and J by 0 bases, with 11 bases left in between. CDR3 amino acids: CATSDLYSLYQETQYF. CDR3 DNA sequence: TGTGCCACCAGTGATTTATACAGCTTGTACCAAGAGACCCAGTACTTC.

The chain joins TRBV18 to TRBJ1-1, with 7 bases fitting TRBD1. Germline CDR1 KGHSH, CDR2 LQKENI. V lost 4 bases and J lost 6; bases outside the gene matches: 5. The CDR3 sequence is 13 residues long. CDR3 bases: TGTGCCAGCTCACGCCCAGGGGGACCTGAAGCTTTCTTT. Protein sequence: CASSRPGGPEAFF.

The genes are TRBV5-1 and TRBJ1-2, with no clear D. Trimming took off 0 bases at V and 6 bases at J, with 12 bases between the two ends. CDR3 length: 14 residues. The germline V gene has CDR1 SGHRS and CDR2 YFSETQ. The CDR3 is CASSLEGEIHGYTF. CDR3 DNA: TGCGCCAGCAGCTTGGAAGGAGAAATCCATGGCTACACCTTC.

In DNA form, the CDR3 reads TGTGCCAGCAGCCCGGATAACAGGGGTACTGAAGCTTTCTTT. This encodes CASSPDNRGTEAFF. The rearrangement uses TRBV7-3 and TRBJ1-1; TRBD1 aligns across 7 bases. This CDR3 contains 14 residues. From germline, CDR1 is SGHTA and CDR2 FQGTGA. The junction had 8 bases not matched to a gene; V was cut back by 5 bases and J by 5 bases.

V is TRBV7-9 and J is TRBJ2-1; TRBD2 matches 9 bases. V trimming: 6 bases; J trimming: 0 bases; junction bases outside the gene matches: 3. Germline V gene data show CDR1 as SEHNR and CDR2 as FQNEAQ (reference sequence). There are 15 residues in the CDR3. CDR3 in amino acids: CASSLAGSSYNEQFF. The CDR3 nucleotides are TGTGCCAGCAGTCTAGCGGGGAGCTCCTACAATGAGCAGTTCTTC. Full variable domain (missing parts from reference TRBV7-9 and TRBJ2-1): DTGVSQNPRHKITKRGQNVTFRCDPISEHNRLYWYRQTLGQGPEFLTYFQNEAQLEKSRLLSDRFSAERPKGSFSTLEIQRTEQGDSAMYLCASSLAGSSYNEQFFGPGTRLTVL.

This clone was counted a single time. The rearrangement links TRBV7-2 to TRBJ2-5; TRBD2 matches 13 bases. The germline V gene has CDR1 SGHTA and CDR2 FQGNSA. This CDR3 region has 16 residues. V was clipped by 2 bases and J by 6 bases; unmatched bases: 6. CDR3 loop: CASSLTSGGAPQTQYF. CDR3 DNA sequence: TGTGCCAGCAGCTTAACTAGCGGGGGGGCCCCCCAGACCCAGTACTTC.

The chain carries TRBV6-5 and TRBJ1-1; TRBD1 aligns across 7 bases. CDR3 size: 14 residues. J was trimmed by 0 bases and V by 4 bases; bases with no gene match: 2. Germline V gene lookup returns CDR1 MNHEY and CDR2 SVGAGI. The CDR3 DNA reads as TGTGCCAGCAGTTTCACAGGGGTGAACACTGAAGCTTTCTTT. Amino acids: CASSFTGVNTEAFF.

This sequence joins TRBV5-1 and TRBJ1-1; perhaps TRBD1 as D (5 bases). This CDR3 spans 13 amino acids. Germline assignment: CDR1 SGHRS and CDR2 YFSETQ. V lost 2 bases, J lost 0 bases, and 5 bases lay in between. The DNA for the CDR3 is TGCGCCAGCAGCTTCAGGGTGAACACTGAAGCTTTCTTT. Its protein product is CASSFRVNTEAFF.

This clone turned up a few times. J is TRBJ1-1 and V is TRBV7-9, with D possibly TRBD1 on 6 matching bases. Germline V gene lookup returns CDR1 SEHNR and CDR2 FQNEAQ (reference sequence). Trimming left V 11 bases short and J 3 bases short, with 10 bases between. This CDR3 is built from 11 residues. The CDR3 DNA reads TGTGCCGTCAGGGGCGACACTGAAGCTTTCTTT. It translates to CAVRGDTEAFF.

The J gene is TRBJ1-2, the V gene TRBV29-1; D not resolved. Germline CDR1 reads SQVTM; CDR2 reads ANQGSEA. The CDR3 loop spans 14 amino acids. Trimming removed 5 bases from V and 2 bases from J, with 15 bases in between. The CDR3 region has the DNA TGCAGCGTTCCTGAATTGGGAGTAAACTATGGCTACACCTTC. Its protein is CSVPELGVNYGYTF.

The chain links TRBV7-3 to TRBJ2-1, with 9 nucleotides matching TRBD2. The germline gives CDR1 SGHTA, CDR2 FQGTGA. The junction had 3 bases not matched to a gene; V was cut back by 1 base and J by 5 bases. This CDR3 has 15 residues. In DNA form, the CDR3 reads TGTGCCAGCAGCTTAAGGCTAGCGGGGCACAATGAGCAGTTCTTC. It yields the protein CASSLRLAGHNEQFF.